This TCR beta chain comes out of a study of cytomegalovirus exposure and HLA in healthy donors. The CDR3 consists of 12 residues. Trimming stripped 7 bases from V and 4 bases from J, with 11 bases between. The germline V gene encodes CDR1 SQVTM and CDR2 ANQGSEA. The primer mix had 60 Vbeta and 13 Jbeta primers. Assay used: immunoSEQ multiplex PCR; TCRdb lists only in-frame clones, some missing. Of some 120,000 clones in the sample, roughly 79% are singletons; the top ten hold roughly 3.9%. The V gene is TRBV29-1, the J gene TRBJ1-5; D unresolved. This receptor was obtained from a woman aged 25 to 39 in good health and CMV-seronegative. The sequenced sample was PBMCs. In DNA form, the CDR3 reads TGCAGCGCCTCTAGTGGGAATCAGCCCCAGCATTTT. It codes for CSASSGNQPQHF.